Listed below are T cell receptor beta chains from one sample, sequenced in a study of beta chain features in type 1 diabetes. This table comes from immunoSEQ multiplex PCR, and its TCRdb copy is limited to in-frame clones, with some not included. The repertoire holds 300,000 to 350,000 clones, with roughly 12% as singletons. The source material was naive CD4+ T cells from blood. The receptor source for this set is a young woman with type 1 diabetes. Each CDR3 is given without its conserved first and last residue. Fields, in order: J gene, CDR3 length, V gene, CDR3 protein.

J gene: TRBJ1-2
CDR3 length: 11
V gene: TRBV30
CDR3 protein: AWSRQGPQGYT

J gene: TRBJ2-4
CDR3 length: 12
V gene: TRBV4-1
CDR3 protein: ASSREGAKNIQY

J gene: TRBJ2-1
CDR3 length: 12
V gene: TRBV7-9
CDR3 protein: ASLSPGAYNEQF

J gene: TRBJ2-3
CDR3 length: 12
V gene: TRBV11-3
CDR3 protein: ASSASKQGDTQY

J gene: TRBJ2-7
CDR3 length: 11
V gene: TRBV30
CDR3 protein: AWTRGEPYEQY

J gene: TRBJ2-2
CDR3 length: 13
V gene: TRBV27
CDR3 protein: ASRFAGLDTGELF

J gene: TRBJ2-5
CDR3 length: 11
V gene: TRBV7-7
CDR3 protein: ASSFGGQETQY

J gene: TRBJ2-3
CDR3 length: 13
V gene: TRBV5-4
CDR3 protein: ASSFERAGWDTQY

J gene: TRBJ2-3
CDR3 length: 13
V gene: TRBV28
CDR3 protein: ASKPQGVGTDTQY

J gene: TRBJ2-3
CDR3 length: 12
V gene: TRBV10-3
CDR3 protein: AISGAQGGDTQY

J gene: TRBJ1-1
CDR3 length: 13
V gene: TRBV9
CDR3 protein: ASSPRTGRRTEAF

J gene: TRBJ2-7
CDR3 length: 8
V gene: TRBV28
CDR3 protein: ASSNYEQY

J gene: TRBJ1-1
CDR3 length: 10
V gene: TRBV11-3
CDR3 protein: ASSLATGKAF

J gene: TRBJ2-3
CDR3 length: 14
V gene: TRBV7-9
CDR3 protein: ASSSGSTIPPDTQY

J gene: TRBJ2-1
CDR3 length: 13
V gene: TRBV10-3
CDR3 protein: AISESGTGYNEQF

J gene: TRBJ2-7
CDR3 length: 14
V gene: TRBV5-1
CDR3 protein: ASSRGGRLLSYEQY

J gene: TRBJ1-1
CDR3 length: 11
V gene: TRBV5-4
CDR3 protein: ASSSATDTEAF

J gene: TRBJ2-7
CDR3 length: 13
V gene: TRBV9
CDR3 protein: ASSPPTGGNYEQY

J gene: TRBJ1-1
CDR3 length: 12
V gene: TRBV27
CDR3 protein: ASSLGAPDTEAF

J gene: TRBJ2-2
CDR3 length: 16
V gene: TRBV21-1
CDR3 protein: ASSSRTSGPANTGELF

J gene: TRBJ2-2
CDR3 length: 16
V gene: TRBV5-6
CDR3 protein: ASSLDSGHPGWTGELF